The 28 T cell receptor beta chains below come from one sample, sequenced in a study of OX40 agonist ivuxolimab in advanced cancers. Libraries were constructed by the immunoSEQ multiplex PCR assay. TCRdb's version of the immuneACCESS table is confined to in-frame rearrangements and falls short of the full clone set. An unresolved V gene accounts for under half of the shortfall where checked; the remainder is of unknown origin. This sample holds about 55,000 clones; around 85% were observed only once. The top ten clonotypes cover approximately 12% of the sample. Sample: CD4+ or CD8+ T cells sorted from blood, taken in a trial of the OX40 agonist ivuxolimab. The origin of the receptors is an adult with an advanced solid tumor such as melanoma, head and neck, liver or kidney cancer.

In this sample, this clone turned up once. The rearrangement joins TRBV7-9 to TRBJ2-5; D might be TRBD2 (5 bases). Trimming shortened V by 1 base and J by 1 base, and 13 bases separated the two germline ends. The CDR3 sequence is 16 residues long. Per germline, CDR1 SEHNR and CDR2 FQNEAQ (reference sequence). The CDR3 DNA sequence: TGTGCCAGCAGCTTAGAAGGAGGCGGACCCCAAGAGACCCAGTACTTC. Its translation: CASSLEGGGPQETQYF. Full variable domain (outside the CDR3, taken from reference TRBV7-9 and TRBJ2-5): DTGVSQNPRHKITKRGQNVTFRCDPISEHNRLYWYRQTLGQGPEFLTYFQNEAQLEKSRLLSDRFSAERPKGSFSTLEIQRTEQGDSAMYLCASSLEGGGPQETQYFGPGTRLLVL.

This chain links TRBV5-4 with TRBJ2-3, with D unresolved. The CDR3 runs to 12 residues. V was cut by 5 bases and J by 0 bases, with 4 bases left in between. CDR1 and CDR2 (germline): SGHNT, YYREEE (reference sequence). The CDR3 region is CASRHSTDTQYF. The CDR3 DNA follows: TGTGCCAGCAGACATAGCACAGATACGCAGTATTTT.

V gene TRBV7-2 combines with J gene TRBJ1-2; TRBD1 might be the D (6 bases). The CDR3 is 13 amino acids. The germline V and J ends were trimmed by 1 base and 7 bases, with 10 bases remaining between them. Germline loops: CDR1 SGHTA, CDR2 FQGNSA. The CDR3 here is CASSLGGALGYTF. DNA for the CDR3: TGTGCCAGCAGCTTAGGGGGGGCGCTTGGCTACACCTTC.

The chain links TRBV7-6 to TRBJ1-4, with TRBD1 identical over 7 bases. The CDR3 is made up of 14 amino acids. The V segment lost 6 bases and the J segment 3 bases; nucleotides outside the gene matches: 4. Per germline, CDR1 SGHVS and CDR2 FNYEAQ. The CDR3 DNA sequence: TGTGCCAGCAGTTCCCAGGGGGCTAATGAAAAACTGTTTTTT. The encoded protein is CASSSQGANEKLFF.

This chain links TRBV11-3 with TRBJ2-7, with D possibly TRBD1 on 7 matching bases. V dropped 1 base and J dropped 3 bases, with 10 bases sitting between them. Looked up from germline, CDR1 is SGHNT and CDR2 is YENEEA. This CDR3 has 14 residues. In nucleotides, the CDR3 is TGTGCCAGCAGCTTAGCAGGGGGGCTCTACGAGCAGTACTTC. Translated, it gives CASSLAGGLYEQYF.

This clone was found a few times. This sample includes further DNA sequences coding for the same CDR3. This chain uses TRBV7-9 with TRBJ1-3, with D unresolved. Trimming took 1 base from V and 7 from J, leaving 11 bases between them. The CDR3 sequence is 14 residues long. The V gene's germline CDR1 is SEHNR and CDR2 FQNEAQ (reference sequence). CDR3 region: CASSLGTLGNTIYF. CDR3 coding DNA: TGTGCCAGCAGCTTAGGGACCCTCGGGAACACCATATATTTT.

With respect to this clone: The junction differs from germline at one of its ends, possibly a read error. This sequence joins TRBV6-1 and TRBJ1-1; D remains unclear. CDR1 MNHNS and CDR2 SASEGT come from the germline V gene. The CDR3 loop spans 11 amino acids. In nucleotides, the CDR3 is TGTGCCAGCAGTCAGAACGCTGAAGCTTTCTTT. Translated, it gives CASSQNAEAFF.

This sequence joins TRBV5-1 and TRBJ1-2; 7 bases agree with TRBD1. CDR3 length: 15 amino acids. Germline CDR1 reads SGHRS; CDR2 reads YFSETQ. V lost 3 bases, J lost 2 bases, and 7 bases stayed unmatched. CDR3 bases: TGCGCCAGCAGCTGGACAGGAGAGTCCAACTATGGCTACACCTTC. Residues: CASSWTGESNYGYTF.

Turning to this clone: A read error may account for a junction end that differs from germline. The chain recombines TRBV9 with TRBJ1-2, with a weak D call TRBD1 (5 bases). Germline CDR1 is SGDLS and CDR2 is YYNGEE. The CDR3 length is 13 residues. The CDR3 sequence: CASSATRDPPLAF. In DNA, the CDR3 is TGTGCCAGCAGCGCCACCCGGGACCCCCCATTAGCCTTC.

The CDR3 region is CATSISGGEETQYF. The CDR3 nucleotides read TGTGCCACCAGCATTAGTGGGGGCGAAGAGACCCAGTACTTC. The gene calls are TRBV15 and TRBJ2-5, with D possibly being TRBD1 (6 bases). Looked up from germline, CDR1 is LNHNV and CDR2 is YYDKDF (reference sequence). The CDR3 is made up of 14 amino acids. V was shortened by 4 bases and J by 3 bases, with 12 bases between the two germline ends.

By share, this clone ranks as medium-sized. The chain couples TRBV11-2 to TRBJ1-2, with D perhaps matching TRBD1 (5 bases). The CDR3 has 13 residues. Trimming pared 7 bases from V and 2 bases from J, leaving 11 bases between. Germline V lookup: CDR1 SGHAT, CDR2 FQNNGV. The CDR3 DNA is TGTGCCAGCACCCTGACAGCAAACTATGGCTACACCTTC. The encoded protein is CASTLTANYGYTF.

V is TRBV7-6 and J is TRBJ1-4; maybe TRBD1 (6 bases). The V and J ends lost 0 bases and 3 bases respectively, with 17 bases between them. In germline, CDR1 is SGHVS, CDR2 FNYEAQ. The length of the CDR3 is 18 residues. The CDR3 spells CASSLAELGAAANEKLFF. The CDR3 DNA reads as TGTGCCAGCAGCTTAGCGGAACTGGGGGCCGCGGCTAATGAAAAACTGTTTTTT. The variable domain in full, completed from reference TRBV7-6 and TRBJ1-4, reads GAGVSQSPRYKVTKRGQDVALRCDPISGHVSLYWYRQALGQGPEFLTYFNYEAQQDKSGLPNDRFSAERPEGSISTLTIQRTEQRDSAMYRCASSLAELGAAANEKLFFGSGTQLSVL.

This sequence joins TRBV7-9 and TRBJ2-1; the match to TRBD2 covers 12 bases. Trimming removed 5 bases from V and 4 bases from J; junction bases left unmatched: 9. The CDR3 sequence is 17 residues long. Germline lookup yields CDR1 SEHNR and CDR2 FQNEAQ (reference sequence). CDR3 DNA sequence: TGTGCCAGCAGCCCGGTGCTAGCGGGGGGGCCTTACAATGAGCAGTTCTTC. Its translation is CASSPVLAGGPYNEQFF.

The rearrangement joins TRBV19 to TRBJ1-1, with a weak D call TRBD1 (5 bases). This CDR3 has 13 residues. Germline V lookup: CDR1 LNHDA, CDR2 SQIVND (reference sequence). The ends were cut back, 7 bases at V and 5 bases at J, with 14 bases in the middle. CDR3 DNA: TGTGCCAGTAATTTCGATGGGGGGACTGAAGCTTTCTTT. As protein: CASNFDGGTEAFF.

J is TRBJ1-2 and V is TRBV27; D not certain. The CDR3 sequence is 15 residues long. Trimming stripped 2 bases from V and 4 bases from J, with 14 bases between. CDR1 is MNHEY, CDR2 SMNVEV, per germline (reference sequence). The DNA for the CDR3 is TGTGCCAGCAGTTTACTGCCAACTGGTAGCTATGGCTACACCTTC. It translates to CASSLLPTGSYGYTF.

The genes are TRBV7-2 and TRBJ2-2; D gene ambiguous. The CDR3 is 15 amino acids. Germline V gene lookup returns CDR1 SGHTA and CDR2 FQGNSA. Trimming cost V 4 bases and J 2 bases, with 11 bases left between them. CDR3 DNA: TGTGCCAGCAGCTACTGGCCCAGTAACACCGGGGAGCTGTTTTTT. Translated: CASSYWPSNTGELFF.

The chain employs TRBV5-1 and TRBJ2-7; D call uncertain. CDR1 SGHRS and CDR2 YFSETQ come from the germline V gene. Trimming shortened V by 4 bases and J by 0 bases, and 8 bases separated the two germline ends. This CDR3 region has 13 residues. The CDR3 region has the DNA TGCGCCAGCAGCGGCGGCATCTCCTACGAGCAGTACTTC. This gives the protein CASSGGISYEQYF.

The V call is TRBV9, the J call TRBJ1-1, with 10 bases matching TRBD1. Germline V gene data show CDR1 as SGDLS and CDR2 as YYNGEE. The CDR3 spans 16 residues. The J segment lost 0 bases and the V segment lost 4 bases, leaving 6 bases of the junction unmatched. CDR3 DNA: TGTGCCAGCAGCCCTGGGACAGGGGCTCTGAACACTGAAGCTTTCTTT. It specifies CASSPGTGALNTEAFF. The full variable domain, completed using reference TRBV9 and TRBJ1-1, is DSGVTQTPKHLITATGQRVTLRCSPRSGDLSVYWYQQSLDQGLQFLIQYYNGEERAKGNILERFSAQQFPDLHSELNLSSLELGDSALYFCASSPGTGALNTEAFFGQGTRLTVV.

In this sample, this clone turned up once. The chain has TRBV25-1 and TRBJ1-1, with D unresolved. In germline, CDR1 is MGHDK, CDR2 SYGVNS. The CDR3 covers 13 residues. Trimming stripped 6 bases from V and 5 bases from J, with 13 bases between. CDR3 bases: TGTGCCAGCAGCATGACCCCTGGAACTGAAGCTTTCTTT. Translated, it gives CASSMTPGTEAFF. Variable domain in full (rest from reference TRBV25-1 and TRBJ1-1): EADIYQTPRYLVIGTGKKITLECSQTMGHDKMYWYQQDPGMELHLIHYSYGVNSTEKGDLSSESTVSRIRTEHFPLTLESARPSHTSQYLCASSMTPGTEAFFGQGTRLTVV.

The chain joins TRBV6-5 to TRBJ1-1; D is perhaps TRBD1 (5 bases). Between the trimmed V and J ends, which lost 5 bases and 4 bases, there was a span of 11 bases. In germline, CDR1 is MNHEY, CDR2 SVGAGI. This CDR3 is built from 13 residues. The CDR3 nucleotides read TGTGCCAGCAGTGACGGGGGGACCACTGAAGCTTTCTTT. Translating it yields CASSDGGTTEAFF.

The chain is built from TRBV7-3 and TRBJ1-2, with unresolved D. Germline V gene lookup returns CDR1 SGHTA and CDR2 FQGTGA. Trimming took 5 bases from V and 4 from J, leaving 17 bases between them. The CDR3 spans 15 residues. The CDR3 loop reads CASSPRAWVPYGYTF. The CDR3, as DNA: TGTGCCAGCAGCCCCCGAGCGTGGGTCCCCTATGGCTACACCTTC.

The count of this clone is one. The rearrangement joins TRBV29-1 to TRBJ2-2, with D perhaps matching TRBD1 (6 bases). This CDR3 is built from 12 residues. The germline gives CDR1 SQVTM, CDR2 ANQGSEA. Deletions cut 6 bases from V and 4 bases from J, with 9 bases between. The CDR3: CSVRQVTGELFF. CDR3 nucleotides: TGCAGCGTCAGACAGGTCACCGGGGAGCTGTTTTTT.

Points on this clone: Other DNA sequences of this sample code for an identical CDR3. The V call is TRBV11-2, the J call TRBJ2-7; maybe TRBD2 (5 bases). The CDR3 is made up of 13 amino acids. The germline gives CDR1 SGHAT, CDR2 FQNNGV. V was shortened by 0 bases and J by 2 bases, with 5 bases between the two germline ends. The CDR3 coding sequence is TGTGCCAGCAGCTTAGATAGCGCCTACGAGCAGTACTTC. As protein: CASSLDSAYEQYF.

The chain employs TRBV4-2 and TRBJ2-3; 9 bases map to TRBD1. CDR1 and CDR2 from the germline V gene are LGHNA and YNFKEQ. The CDR3 is 17 residues long. Unmatched junction bases numbered 14, after V lost 5 bases and J lost 5 bases. The chain's CDR3 is CASSYVAGTGTEDTQYF. The CDR3 region has the DNA TGTGCCAGCAGCTACGTAGCCGGGACAGGGACGGAAGATACGCAGTATTTT.

The chain couples TRBV29-1 to TRBJ2-2; TRBD1 aligns across 10 bases. This CDR3 comprises 14 residues. Germline CDR1 is SQVTM and CDR2 is ANQGSEA. V shed 3 bases and J 6 bases; nucleotides not matched to a gene: 4. The CDR3 bases are TGCAGCGTTGAGGGGACAGGGGATTCCGGGGAGCTGTTTTTT. Translation: CSVEGTGDSGELFF.

The chain links TRBV19 to TRBJ2-2; D possibly corresponds to TRBD2 (6 bases). The CDR3 has 13 residues. From germline, CDR1 is LNHDA and CDR2 SQIVND (reference sequence). V was shortened by 8 bases and J by 7 bases, with 14 bases between the two germline ends. The CDR3 sequence is CASHPAGYGELFF. The DNA for the CDR3 is TGTGCCAGTCACCCGGCGGGGTACGGGGAGCTGTTTTTT. Filled out from reference TRBV19 and TRBJ2-2, the complete variable domain reads DGGITQSPKYLFRKEGQNVTLSCEQNLNHDAMYWYRQDPGQGLRLIYYSQIVNDFQKGDIAEGYSVSREKKESFPLTVTSAQKNPTAFYLCASHPAGYGELFFGEGSRLTVL.

V and J are TRBV19 and TRBJ1-1; D call uncertain. This CDR3 comprises 20 residues. V lost 0 bases and J 0 bases, leaving 23 bases between the germline ends. CDR1 LNHDA and CDR2 SQIVND come from the germline V gene (reference sequence). This CDR3 is CASSIDGIEFPLTMNTEAFF. CDR3 in DNA: TGTGCCAGTAGTATAGATGGGATAGAGTTCCCATTAACTATGAACACTGAAGCTTTCTTT. The full variable domain, its missing parts supplied by reference TRBV19 and TRBJ1-1, is DGGITQSPKYLFRKEGQNVTLSCEQNLNHDAMYWYRQDPGQGLRLIYYSQIVNDFQKGDIAEGYSVSREKKESFPLTVTSAQKNPTAFYLCASSIDGIEFPLTMNTEAFFGQGTRLTVV.

The chain uses TRBV25-1 and TRBJ2-5; unclear D gene. Germline V gene lookup returns CDR1 MGHDK and CDR2 SYGVNS. This CDR3 comprises 13 residues. Between the trimmed V and J ends, which lost 6 bases and 3 bases, there was a span of 11 bases. The CDR3 coding sequence is TGTGCCAGCAGGATAGTCGCTAAAGAGACCCAGTACTTC. Its protein is CASRIVAKETQYF.